This T cell receptor (beta chain) came from a study of blood T cell repertoires in COVID-19. The wider study: COVID-19 samples from acute and convalescent phases originated in the United States, Italy and Spain. T cells, B-cell-depleted T cells, or PBMCs provided the cDNA or gDNA that served as material.

As handled by the study authors: Reference gene primer amplification gave nucleated cell count estimates. The assay was immunoSEQ multiplex PCR, and TCRdb's table has in-frame clones only and misses some. D and trimming were read from the DNA, whereas the V and J calls and clone size are those reported in that table. Of 120,000 or so clones listed, over 70% are singletons. V lost 3 bases and J 2 bases, leaving 12 bases between the germline ends. CDR1 SNHLY and CDR2 FYNNEI come from the germline V gene. The CDR3 has 15 residues. The chain combines TRBV2 with TRBJ2-3; a possible D gene is TRBD1 (6 bases). This TCR was sampled from a woman in her seventies with acute or convalescent COVID-19. The material sequenced was peripheral blood. The CDR3 here is CASSDGAGDTDTQYF. CDR3 nucleotide sequence: TGTGCCAGCAGTGACGGGGCAGGGGACACAGATACGCAGTATTTT.